One and the same sample provided the 6 T cell receptor beta chains below, sequenced in a study of cytomegalovirus exposure and HLA in healthy donors. Libraries were prepared by immunoSEQ multiplex PCR; TCRdb keeps only in-frame clonotypes and omits some of them. Here the sample spans 300,000 or so clones, over 75% being singletons. The specimen sequenced was PBMCs. These receptors were collected from a man aged 25-45 years in good health and CMV-seronegative.

The chain links TRBV7-2 to TRBJ2-3; 12 bases map to TRBD2. The germline gives CDR1 SGHTA, CDR2 FQGNSA. V shed 4 bases and J 6 bases; nucleotides not matched to a gene: 5. The CDR3 runs to 15 residues. The CDR3 nucleotides are TGTGCCAGCAGCTCGGCTAGCGGGGGGGCCGATACGCAGTATTTT. This sequence encodes CASSSASGGADTQYF. The whole variable domain, filled in from reference TRBV7-2 and TRBJ2-3, reads GAGVSQSPSNKVTEKGKDVELRCDPISGHTALYWYRQSLGQGLEFLIYFQGNSAPDKSGLPSDRFSAERTGGSVSTLTIQRTQQEDSAVYLCASSSASGGADTQYFGPGTRLTVL.

Only one count was recorded for this clone. The gene calls are TRBV7-6 and TRBJ2-1, with 7 bases that match TRBD2. Trimming removed 0 bases from V and 4 bases from J; junction bases left unmatched: 21. The CDR3 is made up of 21 amino acids. Germline CDR1 reads SGHVS; CDR2 reads FNYEAQ. CDR3 DNA: TGTGCCAGCAGCTTAGCCCTCGGGACCACGGAAGAAGGCGGGGGTTACAATGAGCAGTTCTTC. As protein: CASSLALGTTEEGGGYNEQFF.

This clone appeared a few times. V usage is TRBV6-5 and J usage is TRBJ1-5; TRBD1 might be the D (6 bases). The CDR3 contains 14 residues. Germline V gene data show CDR1 as MNHEY and CDR2 as SVGAGI. The V gene lost 5 bases and the J gene lost 2 bases, with 10 bases spanning the gap. CDR3 protein: CASSEDRGNQPQHF. CDR3 nucleotides: TGTGCCAGCAGTGAGGACAGAGGCAATCAGCCCCAGCATTTT.

The genes are TRBV27 and TRBJ2-2; 7 bases agree with TRBD1. Per germline, CDR1 MNHEY and CDR2 SMNVEV (reference sequence). This CDR3 contains 13 residues. With 6 bases clipped from V and 7 bases from J, the junction kept 5 bases outside the gene matches. The CDR3 DNA reads TGTGCCAGCAGACAGGGGAGTGGCGGGGAGCTGTTTTTT. Translating gives CASRQGSGGELFF.

The chain joins TRBV6-6 to TRBJ1-2; TRBD1 agrees at 11 bases. Trimming removed 6 bases from V and 3 bases from J; junction bases left unmatched: 3. Germline V gene lookup returns CDR1 MNHNY and CDR2 SVGAGI (reference sequence). This CDR3 has 14 residues. CDR3 nucleotides: TGTGCCAGCAGCATGGACAGGGGGCACTATGGCTACACCTTC. This sequence encodes CASSMDRGHYGYTF.

The rearrangement uses TRBV9 and TRBJ1-3; 9 nucleotides match TRBD1. The CDR3 consists of 17 residues. V lost 3 bases and J lost 0; bases outside the gene matches: 7. CDR1 and CDR2 from the germline V gene are SGDLS and YYNGEE. The CDR3 bases are TGTGCCAGCAGCGCTGCGGACAGGGGTAGCTCTGGAAACACCATATATTTT. Translation: CASSAADRGSSGNTIYF.